This TCR beta chain was documented in a study of cytomegalovirus exposure and HLA in healthy donors. The CDR3 sequence is 18 residues long. With V trimmed by 2 bases and J by 11 bases, 17 bases remained unmatched. Germline CDR1 reads SGHVS; CDR2 reads FQNEAQ. Points on this clone: The target antigen is unknown.

Points from the study as a whole: Associated with cytomegalovirus, according to the listing, were around 160 TCR beta chains. A later analysis reported that several of the most significant clusters appeared to be linked to common viral pathogens, among them Epstein-Barr virus. There was a cluster of highly shared sequence variants that was likely a sequencing artifact. Using the classifier, cytomegalovirus status was reportedly diagnosed with high specificity and sensitivity.

Both 60 Vbeta primers and 13 Jbeta primers went into the PCR. Sequencing used immunoSEQ multiplex PCR; TCRdb keeps in-frame clones, though not all of them. The sample lists around 61,000 clones; 65% to 80% were seen once. The receptor comes from a man aged 35-49 years in good health and CMV-seropositive. The chain links TRBV7-8 to TRBJ2-3, with 12 bases identical to TRBD2. Sequencing used PBMCs. This CDR3 is CASSLWVRTSGMIMRQYF. CDR3 coding DNA: TGTGCCAGCAGCTTATGGGTCCGGACTAGCGGGATGATAATGAGGCAGTATTTT. The full variable domain, rest sourced from reference TRBV7-8 and TRBJ2-3, is GAGVSQSPRYKVAKRGQDVALRCDPISGHVSLFWYQQALGQGPEFLTYFQNEAQLDKSGLPSDRFFAERPEGSVSTLKIQRTQQEDSAVYLCASSLWVRTSGMIMRQYFGPGTRLTVL.